The source of this T cell receptor (beta chain) is a study of T cell repertoires in cytomegalovirus infection. Study-level information: TCR beta signatures that were public indicated CMV infection and matching HLA type. Whole-study findings and limits: Identification of carriers of CMV plus the relevant HLA was achieved through cumulative public TCR beta family frequency. HLA-C-restricted CMV clonotypes gave the most frequent clonotype in two of eight donors.

TCRdb ran MiXCR on the reads and lists one entry per CDR3 protein. Here the sample spans some 180,000 distinct CDR3 sequences, 7.5% to 10% being singletons. This clonotype showed up just a few times. What it binds is not known. This CDR3 is 12 amino acids long. The germline V gene encodes CDR1 MGHDK and CDR2 SYGVNS. V lost 5 bases to trimming and J lost 4 bases, with 6 bases between them. The chain carries TRBV25-1 and TRBJ1-3; D remains ambiguous. Sequencing input: PBMCs. The TCR was taken from a human donor in good health (CMV status not recorded). Some clones in this sample may be carry-over from other donors' samples. The DNA for the CDR3 is TGTGCCAGCAGTTATAAAGGAAACACCATATATTTT. It yields the protein CASSYKGNTIYF.